This TCR beta chain was identified during a study of blood T cells in healthy people across ages. This CDR3 spans 16 amino acids. Germline V gives CDR1 ENHRY, CDR2 SYGVKD. The ends lost 3 bases at V and 4 bases at J; junction bases unmatched: 10. The second PCR ran about 6 to 11 cycles with a sample-barcoded 5' primer and J-beta primers. MiXCR, run by TCRdb on the 5' RACE reads, gives a single entry per CDR3 protein. This sample has under 1,100,000 distinct CDR3 sequences; 20% to 25% occur once, and the top ten carry approximately 0.71%. This clonotype was observed a handful of times. This sample also belongs to another study, concerning T cells of mothers and their children. That source reports: For each mother, over 8 million TCR beta CDR3 reads were obtained, and for each child, 2.5 million to 3 million.

The genes are TRBV10-3 and TRBJ2-3, with 7 bases lining up with TRBD2. The TCR originated in a girl under 10 years old in good health. The specimen was blood. The DNA for the CDR3 is TGTGCCATCAGTGACCGGGACTACCTAGGGGCAGATACGCAGTATTTT. It yields the protein CAISDRDYLGADTQYF.